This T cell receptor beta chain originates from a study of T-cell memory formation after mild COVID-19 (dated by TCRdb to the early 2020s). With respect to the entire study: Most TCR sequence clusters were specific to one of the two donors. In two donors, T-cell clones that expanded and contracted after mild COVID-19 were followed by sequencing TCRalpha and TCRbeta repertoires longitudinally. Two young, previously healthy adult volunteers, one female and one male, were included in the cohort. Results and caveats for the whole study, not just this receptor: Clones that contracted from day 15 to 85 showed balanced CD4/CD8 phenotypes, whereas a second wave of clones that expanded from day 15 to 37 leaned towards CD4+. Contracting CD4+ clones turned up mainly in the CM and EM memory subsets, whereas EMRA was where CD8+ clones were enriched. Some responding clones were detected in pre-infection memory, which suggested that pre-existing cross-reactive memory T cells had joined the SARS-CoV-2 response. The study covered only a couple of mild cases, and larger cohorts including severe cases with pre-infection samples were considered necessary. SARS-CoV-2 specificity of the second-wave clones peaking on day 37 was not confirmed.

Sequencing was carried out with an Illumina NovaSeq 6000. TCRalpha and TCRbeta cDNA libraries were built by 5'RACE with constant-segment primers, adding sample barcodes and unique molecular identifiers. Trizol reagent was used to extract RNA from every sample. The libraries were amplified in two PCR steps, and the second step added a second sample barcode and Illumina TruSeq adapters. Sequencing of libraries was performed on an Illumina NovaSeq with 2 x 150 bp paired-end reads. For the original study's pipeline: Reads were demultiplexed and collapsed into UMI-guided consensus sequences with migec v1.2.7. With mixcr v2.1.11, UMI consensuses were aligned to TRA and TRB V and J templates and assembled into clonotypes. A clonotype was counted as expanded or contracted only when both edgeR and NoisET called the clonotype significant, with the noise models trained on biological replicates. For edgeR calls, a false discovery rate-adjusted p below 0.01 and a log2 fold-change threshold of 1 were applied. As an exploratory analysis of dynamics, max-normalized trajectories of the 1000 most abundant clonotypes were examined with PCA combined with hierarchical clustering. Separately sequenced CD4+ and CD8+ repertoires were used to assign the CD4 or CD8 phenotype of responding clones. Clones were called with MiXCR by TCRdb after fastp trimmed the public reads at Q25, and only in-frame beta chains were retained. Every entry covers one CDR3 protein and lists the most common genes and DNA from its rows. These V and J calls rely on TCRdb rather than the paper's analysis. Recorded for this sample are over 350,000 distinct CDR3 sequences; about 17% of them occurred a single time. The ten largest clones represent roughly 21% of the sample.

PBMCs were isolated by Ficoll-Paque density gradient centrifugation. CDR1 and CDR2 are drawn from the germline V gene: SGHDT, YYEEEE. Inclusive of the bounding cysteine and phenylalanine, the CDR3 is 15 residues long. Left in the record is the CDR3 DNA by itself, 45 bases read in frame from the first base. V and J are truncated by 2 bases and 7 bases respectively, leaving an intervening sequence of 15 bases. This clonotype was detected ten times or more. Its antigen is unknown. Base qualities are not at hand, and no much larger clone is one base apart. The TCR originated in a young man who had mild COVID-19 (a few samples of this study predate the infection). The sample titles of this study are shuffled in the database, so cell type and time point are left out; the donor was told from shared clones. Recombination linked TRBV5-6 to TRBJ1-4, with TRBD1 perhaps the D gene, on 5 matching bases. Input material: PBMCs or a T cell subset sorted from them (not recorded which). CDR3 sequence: CASSFLSRDGEKLFF. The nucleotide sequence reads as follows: TGTGCCAGCAGCTTCTTATCCAGGGACGGTGAAAAACTGTTTTTT.